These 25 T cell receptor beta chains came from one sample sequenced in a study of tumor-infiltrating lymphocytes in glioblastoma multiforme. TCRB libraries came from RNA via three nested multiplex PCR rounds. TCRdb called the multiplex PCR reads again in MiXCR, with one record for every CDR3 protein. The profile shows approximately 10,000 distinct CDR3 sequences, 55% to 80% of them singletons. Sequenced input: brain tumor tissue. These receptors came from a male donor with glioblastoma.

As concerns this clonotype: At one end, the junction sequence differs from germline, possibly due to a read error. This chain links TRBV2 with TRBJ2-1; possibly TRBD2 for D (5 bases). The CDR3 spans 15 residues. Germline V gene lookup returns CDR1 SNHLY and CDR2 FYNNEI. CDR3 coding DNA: TGTGTCAGCAGGCCACTAGGCACTTTGGAGGCTGAGCAGTCCTTC. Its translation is CVSRPLGTLEAEQSF. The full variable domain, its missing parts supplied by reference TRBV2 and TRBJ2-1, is EPEVTQTPSHQVTQMGQEVILRCVPISNHLYFYWYRQILGQKVEFLVSFYNNEISEKSEIFDDQFSVERPDGSNFTLKIRSTKLEDSAMYFCVSRPLGTLEAEQSFGPGTRLTVL.

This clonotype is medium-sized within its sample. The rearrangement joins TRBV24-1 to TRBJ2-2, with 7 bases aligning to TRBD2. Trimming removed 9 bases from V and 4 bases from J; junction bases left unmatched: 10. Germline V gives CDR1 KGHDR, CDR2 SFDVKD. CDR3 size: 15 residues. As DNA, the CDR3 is TGTGCCACCGAATCTAGGGAGGGACCCACCGGGGAGCTGTTTTTT. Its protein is CATESREGPTGELFF.

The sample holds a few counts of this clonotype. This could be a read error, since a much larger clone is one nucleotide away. The CDR3 DNA is TGTGCCACCCGTTCGAGCTTCTCCTACAATGAGCATTTCTTC. Protein sequence: CATRSSFSYNEHFF. The genes are TRBV10-3 and TRBJ2-1, with D hard to call. CDR3 length equals 14 residues. Looked up from germline, CDR1 is ENHRY and CDR2 is SYGVKD.

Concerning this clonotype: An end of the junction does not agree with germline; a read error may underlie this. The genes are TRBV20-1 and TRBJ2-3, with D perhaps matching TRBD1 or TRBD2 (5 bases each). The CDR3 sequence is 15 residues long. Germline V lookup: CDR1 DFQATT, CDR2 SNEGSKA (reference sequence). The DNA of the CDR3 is TGCAGTGCCCTACGAGCAGGGACGACCCTTAATACTCAGTATTTT. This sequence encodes CSALRAGTTLNTQYF.

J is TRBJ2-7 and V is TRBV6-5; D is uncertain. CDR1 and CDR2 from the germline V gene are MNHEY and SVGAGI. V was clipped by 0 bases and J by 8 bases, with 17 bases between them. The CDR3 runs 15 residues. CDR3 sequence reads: CASSYSLHQKHKQYF. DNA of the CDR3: TGTGCCAGCAGTTACTCTTTACACCAAAAACACAAGCAGTACTTC.

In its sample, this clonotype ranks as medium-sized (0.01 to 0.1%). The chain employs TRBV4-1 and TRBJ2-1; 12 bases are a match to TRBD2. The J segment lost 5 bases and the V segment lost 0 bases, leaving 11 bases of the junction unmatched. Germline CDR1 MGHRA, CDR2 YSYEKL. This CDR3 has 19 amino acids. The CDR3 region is CASSQEASGRAIQDNEQFF. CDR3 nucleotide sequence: TGCGCCAGCAGCCAAGAGGCTAGCGGGAGGGCCATTCAGGACAATGAGCAGTTCTTC.

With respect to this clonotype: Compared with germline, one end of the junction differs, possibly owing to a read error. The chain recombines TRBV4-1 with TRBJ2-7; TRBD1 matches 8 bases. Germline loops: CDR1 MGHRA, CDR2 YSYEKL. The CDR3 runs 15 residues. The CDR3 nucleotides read TGCGCCAGTAGCCACTACAGGGGGAGGACCTACAAGCAGTACTTC. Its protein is CASSHYRGRTYKQYF.

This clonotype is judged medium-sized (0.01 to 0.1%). The CDR3 protein is CAWFPGTGGTEAFF. The CDR3, as DNA: TGTGCCTGGTTTCCCGGGACAGGGGGCACTGAAGCTTTCTTT. The V call is TRBV30, the J call TRBJ1-1; TRBD1 matches 11 bases. The V and J ends lost 5 bases and 4 bases, in that order; junction bases with no gene match: 6. CDR1 is GTSNPN and CDR2 is SVGIG in the germline V gene (reference sequence). This CDR3 has 14 residues.

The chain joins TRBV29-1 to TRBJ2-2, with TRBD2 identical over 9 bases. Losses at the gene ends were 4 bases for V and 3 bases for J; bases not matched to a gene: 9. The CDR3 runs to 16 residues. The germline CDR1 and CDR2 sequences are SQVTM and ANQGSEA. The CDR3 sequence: CSVGVAGVVDTGELFF. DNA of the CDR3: TGCAGCGTTGGGGTAGCGGGAGTCGTGGACACCGGGGAGCTGTTTTTT.

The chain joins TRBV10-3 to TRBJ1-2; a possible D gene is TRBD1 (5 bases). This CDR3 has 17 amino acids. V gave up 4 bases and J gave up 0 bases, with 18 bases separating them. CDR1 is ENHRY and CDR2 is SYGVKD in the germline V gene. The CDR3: CAISGRQTMTTNYGYTF. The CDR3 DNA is TGTGCCATCAGTGGGAGACAGACAATGACTACTAACTATGGCTACACCTTC.

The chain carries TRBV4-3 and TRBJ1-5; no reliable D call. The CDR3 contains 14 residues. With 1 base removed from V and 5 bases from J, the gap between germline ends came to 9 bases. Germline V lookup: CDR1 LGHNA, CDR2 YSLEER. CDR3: CASSQAHSDQPQHF. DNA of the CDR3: TGCGCCAGCAGCCAAGCTCACTCCGATCAGCCCCAGCATTTT.

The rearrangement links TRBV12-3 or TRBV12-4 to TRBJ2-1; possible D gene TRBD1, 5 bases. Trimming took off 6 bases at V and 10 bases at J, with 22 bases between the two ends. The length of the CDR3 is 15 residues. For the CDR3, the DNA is TGTGCCAGCAGCTCCAGGGATGAGATTTGGCACGAGCAGTTCTTC. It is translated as CASSSRDEIWHEQFF.

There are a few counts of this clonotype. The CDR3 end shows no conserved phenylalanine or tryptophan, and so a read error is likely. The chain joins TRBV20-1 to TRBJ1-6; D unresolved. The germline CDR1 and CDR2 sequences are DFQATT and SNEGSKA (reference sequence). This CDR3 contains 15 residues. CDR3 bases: TGCAGCGCTAGAGGGCGGGGTTCCCTGAATTCACCCCTCCACTCT. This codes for CSARGRGSLNSPLHS.

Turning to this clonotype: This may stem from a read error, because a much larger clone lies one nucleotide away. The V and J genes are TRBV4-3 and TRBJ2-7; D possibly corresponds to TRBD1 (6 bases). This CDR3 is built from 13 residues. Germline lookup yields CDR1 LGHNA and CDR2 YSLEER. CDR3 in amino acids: CASSQRTGREHYF. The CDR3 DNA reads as TGCGCCAGCAGCCAAAGAACAGGGCGAGAGCACTACTTC.

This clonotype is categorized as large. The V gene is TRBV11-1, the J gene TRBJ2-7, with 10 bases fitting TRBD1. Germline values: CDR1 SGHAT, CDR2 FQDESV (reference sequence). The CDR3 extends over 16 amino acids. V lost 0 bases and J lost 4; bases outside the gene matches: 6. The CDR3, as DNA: TGTGCCAGCAGCTTAGCGCGTCTGGACAGGGGGTACGAGCAGTACTTC. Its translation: CASSLARLDRGYEQYF.

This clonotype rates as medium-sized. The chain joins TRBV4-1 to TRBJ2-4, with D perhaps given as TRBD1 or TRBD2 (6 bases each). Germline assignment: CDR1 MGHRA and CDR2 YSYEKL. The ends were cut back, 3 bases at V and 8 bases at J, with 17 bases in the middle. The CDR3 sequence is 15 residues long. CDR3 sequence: CASSHPNSGEDIQYF. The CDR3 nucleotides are TGCGCCAGCAGCCACCCGAACTCAGGGGAGGACATTCAGTACTTC.

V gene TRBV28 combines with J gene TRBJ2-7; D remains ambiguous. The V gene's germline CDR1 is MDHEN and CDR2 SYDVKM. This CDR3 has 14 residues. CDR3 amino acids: CAIRFGPGTYEQYF. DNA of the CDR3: TGTGCGATCAGGTTTGGGCCGGGTACGTACGAGCAGTACTTC.

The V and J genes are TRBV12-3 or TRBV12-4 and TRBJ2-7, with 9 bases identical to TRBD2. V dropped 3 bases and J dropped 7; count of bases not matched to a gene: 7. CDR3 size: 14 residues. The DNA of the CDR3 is TGTGCCAGCAGTTTGAGTAGCGGGGGCTTGGAGCAGTACTTC. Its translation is CASSLSSGGLEQYF.

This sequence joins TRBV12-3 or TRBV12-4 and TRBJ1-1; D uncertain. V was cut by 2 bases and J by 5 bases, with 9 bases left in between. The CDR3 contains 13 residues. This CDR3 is CASSLSIGTEAFF. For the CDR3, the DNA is TGTGCCAGCAGTTTAAGCATAGGAACTGAAGCTTTCTTT.

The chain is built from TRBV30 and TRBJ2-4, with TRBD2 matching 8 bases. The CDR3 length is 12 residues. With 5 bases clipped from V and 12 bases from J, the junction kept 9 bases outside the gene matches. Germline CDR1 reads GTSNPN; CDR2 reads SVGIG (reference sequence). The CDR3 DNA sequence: TGTGCCTGGGCCCGGGAGGGAAACTCTCAGTACTTC. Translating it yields CAWAREGNSQYF.

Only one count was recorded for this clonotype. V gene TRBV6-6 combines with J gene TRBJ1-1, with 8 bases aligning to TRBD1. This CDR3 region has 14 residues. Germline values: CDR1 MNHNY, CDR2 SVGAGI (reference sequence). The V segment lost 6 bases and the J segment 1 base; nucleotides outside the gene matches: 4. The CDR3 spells CASRGQASNTEAFF. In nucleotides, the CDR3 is TGTGCCAGCAGGGGACAGGCGTCGAACACTGAAGCTTTCTTT.

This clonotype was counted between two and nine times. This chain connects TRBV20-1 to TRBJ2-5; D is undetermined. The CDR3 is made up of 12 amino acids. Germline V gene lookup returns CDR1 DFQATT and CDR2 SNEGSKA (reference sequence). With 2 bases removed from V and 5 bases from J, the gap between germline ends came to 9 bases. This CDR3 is CSARPGAETQYF. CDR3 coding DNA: TGCAGTGCTAGACCTGGAGCTGAGACCCAGTACTTC.

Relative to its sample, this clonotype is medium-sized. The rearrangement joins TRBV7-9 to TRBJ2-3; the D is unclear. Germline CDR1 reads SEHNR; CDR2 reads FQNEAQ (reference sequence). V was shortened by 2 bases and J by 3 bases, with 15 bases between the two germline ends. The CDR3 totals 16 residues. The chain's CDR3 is CASSLPESSETDTQYF. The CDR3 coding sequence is TGTGCCAGCAGCTTACCCGAATCGTCAGAGACAGATACGCAGTATTTT.

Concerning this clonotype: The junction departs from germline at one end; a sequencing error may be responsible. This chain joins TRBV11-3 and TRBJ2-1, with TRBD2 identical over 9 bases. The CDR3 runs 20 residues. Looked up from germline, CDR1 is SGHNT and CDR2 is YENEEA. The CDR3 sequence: CARSGGSSGISTGSYNEQFF. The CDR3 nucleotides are TGTGCCAGGAGCGGAGGATCTAGCGGGATAAGTACGGGATCCTACAATGAGCAGTTCTTT. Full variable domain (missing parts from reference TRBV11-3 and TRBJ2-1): EAGVVQSPRYKIIEKKQPVAFWCNPISGHNTLYWYLQNLGQGPELLIRYENEEAVDDSQLPKDRFSAERLKGVDSTLKIQPAELGDSAVYLCARSGGSSGISTGSYNEQFFGPGTRLTVL.

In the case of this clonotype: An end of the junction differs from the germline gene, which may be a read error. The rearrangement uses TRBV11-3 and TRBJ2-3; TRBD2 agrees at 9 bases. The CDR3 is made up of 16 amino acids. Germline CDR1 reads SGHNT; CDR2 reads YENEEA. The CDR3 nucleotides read TGTGCCAGCAGCCGTGCTAGCGGGATAAGCACAGATGCGCAGTATTTT. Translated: CASSRASGISTDAQYF.